This paragraph covers one TCR beta chain sequence. Its specificity is not known. CDR1 and CDR2 (germline): SNHLY, FYNNEI. The CDR3 has 12 amino acids. With 6 bases removed from V and 4 bases from J, the gap between germline ends came to 9 bases. This specimen belongs to a study of OX40 agonist ivuxolimab in advanced cancers. Study as a whole: Patients were dosed with the agonistic anti-OX40 (CD134) antibody ivuxolimab.

Sequenced by immunoSEQ multiplex PCR; TCRdb stores in-frame clones only, minus some. Of some 99,000 clones in the sample, around 94% were seen once. Study-wide findings and caveats: In the 0.1 to 3.0 mg/kg range, CD4+ and CD8+ blood T cells had expanded clonally by week 6.

Specimen: CD4+ or CD8+ T cells sorted from blood, collected in a trial of the OX40 agonist ivuxolimab. The chain has TRBV2 and TRBJ1-1, with D unclear. This TCR came from an adult with an advanced solid tumor such as melanoma, head and neck, liver or kidney cancer. CDR3 DNA sequence: TGTGCCAGCAGCGTCGTGGGCACTGAAGCTTTCTTT. This translates into CASSVVGTEAFF.